The clone carrying this TCR beta chain was seen ten or more times. From the 5' RACE reads, TCRdb called clonotypes with MiXCR, one entry per CDR3 protein. In the table there are roughly 620,000 distinct CDR3 sequences, approximately 19% of which are singletons. The data were taken from a study of T-cell memory formation after mild COVID-19. On the study more broadly: TCR clusters were mostly donor specific.

The CDR3 has 13 residues. From germline, CDR1 is SEHNR and CDR2 FQNEAQ (reference sequence). The V and J ends lost 5 bases and 2 bases respectively, with 10 bases between them. The sample consisted of PBMCs or a T cell subset sorted from them (not recorded which). The TCR comes from an adult woman who had mild COVID-19 (a few samples of this study predate the infection). Cell type and time point are not known. This chain joins TRBV7-9 and TRBJ2-7, with D perhaps TRBD2 (5 bases). The CDR3 region has the DNA TGTGCCAGCAGCGCGGGCCCTGCCTACGAGCAGTACTTC. Translated: CASSAGPAYEQYF.